This is a list of T cell receptor beta chains from one sample in a study of T-cell reconstitution after alpha-beta-depleted transplantation in children. TCRdb used MiXCR to reprocess the PCR reads, holding one entry per CDR3 protein. This sample has around 380,000 distinct CDR3 sequences, with roughly a tenth found just once. The specimen was PBMCs from the stem cell graft donor, collected from the stem cell graft. These receptors all stem from a human donor who donated a stem cell graft to a child with acute myeloid leukemia. Each CDR3 is given with its conserved first and last residue.

CDR3 length	V gene	J gene	CDR3 protein
16	TRBV29-1	TRBJ2-7	CSVALTPGTILYEQYF
12	TRBV20-1	TRBJ2-7	CSASGRVGEQYF
14	TRBV20-1	TRBJ2-7	CSARESLAPYEQYF
13	TRBV27	TRBJ1-2	CASSFRGYYGYTF
15	TRBV10-2	TRBJ2-1	CASSEFGGSLDEQFF
15	TRBV7-9	TRBJ1-1	CASSSSDRLNTEAFF
10	TRBV29-1	TRBJ1-2	CSGIGAGYTF
15	TRBV12-3/TRBV12-4	TRBJ2-1	CASSFRTSTYNEQFF
15	TRBV20-1	TRBJ1-4	CSAPISRGLYEKLFF
14	TRBV12-3/TRBV12-4	TRBJ2-1	CASTPRDTNNEQFF
15	TRBV6-2/TRBV6-3	TRBJ2-6	CASSYSWSGANVLTF
13	TRBV20-1	TRBJ2-2	CRAEDSNTGELFF
16	TRBV7-2	TRBJ2-3	CASSSGDRGVEDTQYF
15	TRBV7-2	TRBJ1-2	CASSLYSGAGPQDTF
15	TRBV6-5	TRBJ1-1	CASSYSYGPNTEAFF
14	TRBV5-1	TRBJ2-1	CASSLQPPDNEQFF
13	TRBV5-1	TRBJ2-5	CASSLEGPETQYF
16	TRBV12-3/TRBV12-4	TRBJ1-1	CASSLEGPGAGTEALF
13	TRBV29-1	TRBJ2-5	CSVIDRGLETQYF
13	TRBV10-3	TRBJ2-5	CAISERGQETQYF
15	TRBV7-2	TRBJ2-5	CASSTTSSGQETQYF
12	TRBV29-1	TRBJ2-7	CSVDVGGDEQYF